The TCR beta chain described here comes from a study of cytomegalovirus exposure and HLA in healthy donors. For the study at large: An earlier analysis identified 95 million to 120 million unique TCR beta sequences in about 179 million T cells. The study's findings and limits: What TCR beta sequences reportedly achieved was accurate prediction of HLA-A and HLA-B alleles in most subjects.

The PCR had 60 Vbeta and 13 Jbeta primers. Only in-frame clones appear in the TCRdb table, and some are missing; sequencing was by immunoSEQ multiplex PCR. The sample contains under 200,000 clones, approximately 88% of which appear only once. With regard to this clone: Its antigen remains unknown.

Trimming pared 0 bases from V and 7 bases from J, leaving 4 bases between. Germline values: CDR1 MNHEY, CDR2 SVGAGI. This CDR3 region has 11 residues. Source material: PBMCs. The clonotype comes from a woman aged 45-59 years in good health and CMV-seropositive. This chain links TRBV6-5 with TRBJ2-7; D not certain. This chain's CDR3 is CASSYSSEQYF. In DNA form, the CDR3 reads TGTGCCAGCAGTTACTCGAGTGAGCAGTACTTC.